Each of the 30 T cell receptor beta chains below was sequenced from the same sample in a study of beta chain features in type 1 diabetes. The isolated RNA, all of it, was reverse transcribed, so expressed TCRB transcripts were what got sequenced. Method: immunoSEQ multiplex PCR; TCRdb's copy keeps in-frame clones and lacks some. The sample has around 250,000 clones, about 30% seen once. The material sequenced was central memory CD4+ T cells from blood. These receptors were collected from a man aged 25 to 40 in good health.

The sample holds a few counts of this clone. This chain joins TRBV7-2 and TRBJ2-2, with unresolved D. The V gene's germline CDR1 is SGHTA and CDR2 FQGNSA. This CDR3 region has 13 residues. V lost 5 bases and J 7 bases, leaving 11 bases between the germline ends. The CDR3 coding sequence is TGTGCCAGCAGCCACGACTGGAACGGGGAGCTGTTTTTT. Encoded protein: CASSHDWNGELFF.

This clone appeared many times. V and J are TRBV7-9 and TRBJ2-1; the D call may be TRBD1 or TRBD2 (5 bases each). The V end was cut by 1 base, the J end by 3 bases, with 10 bases between. Germline V gives CDR1 SEHNR, CDR2 FQNEAQ (reference sequence). The CDR3 spans 15 residues. The CDR3 is CASSLGDGDYNEQFF. The DNA of the CDR3 is TGTGCCAGCAGCTTAGGGGACGGAGACTACAATGAGCAGTTCTTC.

The V and J genes are TRBV11-2 and TRBJ2-1, with D possibly being TRBD2 (6 bases). The germline CDR1 and CDR2 sequences are SGHAT and FQNNGV. Trimming pared 5 bases from V and 2 bases from J, leaving 16 bases between. CDR3 size: 16 residues. CDR3 nucleotide sequence: TGTGCCAGCAGCCTTTCGAGCTGGAGGGCCTACAATGAGCAGTTCTTC. Translation: CASSLSSWRAYNEQFF.

The chain links TRBV30 to TRBJ2-7; D gene ambiguous. From germline, CDR1 is GTSNPN and CDR2 SVGIG (reference sequence). The CDR3 length is 11 residues. The germline V and J ends were trimmed by 4 bases and 7 bases, with 11 bases remaining between them. The CDR3 DNA sequence: TGTGCCTGGACCCTAGAGAAAGAGCAGTACTTC. This codes for CAWTLEKEQYF.

As to this clone: Other DNA sequences in this sample translate to the same CDR3. This chain joins TRBV10-3 and TRBJ1-1, with D unresolved. Germline lookup yields CDR1 ENHRY and CDR2 SYGVKD. The CDR3 consists of 11 residues. The V and J ends lost 2 bases and 5 bases respectively, with 3 bases between them. The CDR3 here is CAISEGTEAFF. The CDR3 nucleotides read TGTGCCATCAGTGAGGGGACTGAAGCTTTCTTT.

The CDR3 DNA reads TGTGCCACTCGGAGGACTACATTAGCGGGGAAGTACGAGCAGTACTTC. Amino acids: CATRRTTLAGKYEQYF. The gene calls are TRBV15 and TRBJ2-7, with 8 bases aligning to TRBD2. The V gene's germline CDR1 is LNHNV and CDR2 YYDKDF (reference sequence). Germline trimming cut 9 bases from V and 4 bases from J; bases unmatched to any gene: 17. The CDR3 consists of 16 residues.

This clone was counted at least ten times. The chain carries TRBV2 and TRBJ1-5, with D possibly matching TRBD1 (6 bases). This CDR3 is 15 amino acids long. The germline V gene encodes CDR1 SNHLY and CDR2 FYNNEI. Trimming pared 3 bases from V and 3 bases from J, leaving 12 bases between. The CDR3 is CASSESRGPNQPQHF. CDR3 DNA: TGTGCCAGCAGTGAGAGCAGGGGCCCCAATCAGCCCCAGCATTTT.

The chain carries TRBV14 and TRBJ2-1, with D hard to call. The germline V gene encodes CDR1 SGHDN and CDR2 FVKESK. Trimming cost V 0 bases and J 4 bases, with 4 bases left between them. The CDR3 has 13 amino acids. CDR3 loop: CASSQERYNEQFF. The CDR3 nucleotides read TGTGCCAGCAGCCAAGAGAGATACAATGAGCAGTTCTTC.

The chain uses TRBV5-1 and TRBJ2-3; D may match TRBD1 or TRBD2 (5 bases each). V dropped 3 bases and J dropped 5 bases, with 13 bases sitting between them. The germline V gene has CDR1 SGHRS and CDR2 YFSETQ. The CDR3 has 14 amino acids. The CDR3 spells CASSWSGQEDTQYF. CDR3 nucleotides: TGCGCCAGCAGCTGGTCGGGGCAAGAAGATACGCAGTATTTT. The full variable domain, its missing parts supplied by reference TRBV5-1 and TRBJ2-3, is KAGVTQTPRYLIKTRGQQVTLSCSPISGHRSVSWYQQTPGQGLQFLFEYFSETQRNKGNFPGRFSGRQFSNSRSEMNVSTLELGDSALYLCASSWSGQEDTQYFGPGTRLTVL.

This clone was counted only a few times. The rearrangement joins TRBV30 to TRBJ1-4; D might be TRBD1 (6 bases). The germline V gene encodes CDR1 GTSNPN and CDR2 SVGIG (reference sequence). This CDR3 is built from 13 residues. V was clipped by 2 bases and J by 10 bases, with 14 bases between them. The CDR3 nucleotides are TGTGCCTGGAGTCCTACAGGGTCGGGAAAACTGTTTTTT. This codes for CAWSPTGSGKLFF.

This clone came up a few times. The sample has other DNA sequences that encode this CDR3 too. The chain has TRBV7-2 and TRBJ2-7, with TRBD2 as a possible D gene (5 bases). The CDR3 totals 13 residues. V dropped 2 bases and J dropped 1 base, with 6 bases sitting between them. Germline CDR1 SGHTA, CDR2 FQGNSA. CDR3 in DNA: TGTGCCAGCAGCTTACGGGATTCCTACGAGCAGTACTTC. Its protein is CASSLRDSYEQYF.

The table lists this clone with a few counts. The gene calls are TRBV29-1 and TRBJ1-2, with D unclear. CDR3 length: 12 residues. The germline V gene encodes CDR1 SQVTM and CDR2 ANQGSEA. Deletions cut 7 bases from V and 6 bases from J, with 15 bases between. CDR3 sequence (DNA): TGCAGCGCCTTCACAATGGTCGATGGCTACACCTTC. Residues: CSAFTMVDGYTF.

The V gene is TRBV28, the J gene TRBJ2-1, with 7 bases that match TRBD1. J was trimmed by 10 bases and V by 7 bases; bases with no gene match: 7. This CDR3 comprises 12 residues. CDR1 and CDR2 (germline): MDHEN, SYDVKM. DNA of the CDR3: TGTGCCAGCACCGACAGGGTCCGAGAGCAGTTCTTC. Translating it yields CASTDRVREQFF.

The J gene is TRBJ2-5, the V gene TRBV9; D is unresolved. The CDR3 has 14 amino acids. V was shortened by 4 bases and J by 1 base, with 11 bases between the two germline ends. From germline, CDR1 is SGDLS and CDR2 YYNGEE. This CDR3 reads CASSPGRLQETQYF. For the CDR3, the DNA is TGTGCCAGCAGCCCCGGACGGCTCCAAGAGACCCAGTACTTC.

About this clone: At one boundary the junction diverges from the germline segment, which might be a read error. The chain couples TRBV30 to TRBJ1-1, with TRBD1 as a possible D gene (5 bases). CDR1 is GTSNPN, CDR2 SVGIG, per germline (reference sequence). The CDR3 spans 13 residues. The CDR3 DNA follows: TGTTCCTGGAGCCTCAAATCCGGGACTGGGGCTTTCTTT. Its translation: CSWSLKSGTGAFF.

The chain links TRBV25-1 to TRBJ1-2; 7 positions agree with TRBD1. The CDR3 contains 13 residues. Germline CDR1 MGHDK, CDR2 SYGVNS. J gave up 4 bases and V 3 bases, and 2 bases lay outside the gene matches. The CDR3 spells CASSEGQSYGYTF. CDR3 nucleotides: TGTGCCAGCAGTGAGGGACAGAGCTATGGCTACACCTTC.

The chain uses TRBV7-2 and TRBJ2-5; D could derive from TRBD1 or TRBD2 (5 bases each). CDR1 and CDR2 (germline): SGHTA, FQGNSA. The length of the CDR3 is 15 residues. The V end was cut by 7 bases, the J end by 5 bases, with 20 bases between. For the CDR3, the DNA is TGTGCCAGCACAAGGGGAGCGGTCCTTGGGGAGACCCAGTACTTC. Amino acids: CASTRGAVLGETQYF. The full variable domain, with the rest looked up from reference TRBV7-2 and TRBJ2-5, is GAGVSQSPSNKVTEKGKDVELRCDPISGHTALYWYRQSLGQGLEFLIYFQGNSAPDKSGLPSDRFSAERTGGSVSTLTIQRTQQEDSAVYLCASTRGAVLGETQYFGPGTRLLVL.

The chain combines TRBV13 with TRBJ2-5; TRBD1 is a possible D gene (6 bases). The J call is uncertain, as TRBJ2-7 better fits the DNA end. CDR3 length: 14 residues. Germline CDR1 reads PRHDT; CDR2 reads FYEKMQ (reference sequence). Here the CDR3 DNA reads TGTGCCAGCAGCTTAGGGGACAGCTCCTACGAGCAGTACTTC. It yields the protein CASSLGDSSYEQYF.

About this clone: It is likely a read error: a sequence one base away is far more abundant. As DNA, the CDR3 is TGTGCCAGCAGCTTAGCAGGGAGTCAGCCCCAGCATTTT. Translating it yields CASSLAGSQPQHF. The chain is built from TRBV7-9 and TRBJ1-5; D unclear. V was pared by 0 bases and J by 6 bases, with 6 bases between. Germline V CDR1 and CDR2: SEHNR, FQNEAQ (reference sequence). The length of the CDR3 is 13 residues.

The chain uses TRBV5-1 and TRBJ2-1, with a weak D call TRBD1 (5 bases). The germline CDR1 and CDR2 sequences are SGHRS and YFSETQ. This CDR3 region has 15 residues. V dropped 0 bases and J dropped 2 bases, with 9 bases sitting between them. CDR3 loop: CASSLAAGTYNEQFF. The CDR3 DNA is TGCGCCAGCAGCTTGGCGGCAGGGACCTACAATGAGCAGTTCTTC.

The chain has TRBV2 and TRBJ1-5; no clear D gene. There are 15 residues in the CDR3. V lost 0 bases and J 3 bases, leaving 9 bases between the germline ends. The germline gives CDR1 SNHLY, CDR2 FYNNEI. CDR3 DNA sequence: TGTGCCAGCAGTGAAGCGGGCAGCTTCAATCAGCCCCAGCATTTT. It codes for CASSEAGSFNQPQHF.

This clone occurred a few times. The chain joins TRBV6-6 to TRBJ2-7; possible D gene TRBD2, 5 bases. Germline V CDR1 and CDR2: MNHNY, SVGAGI (reference sequence). Trimming pared 6 bases from V and 5 bases from J, leaving 8 bases between. The CDR3 length is 11 residues. The CDR3 sequence: CASRRENEQYF. The CDR3, as DNA: TGTGCCAGCAGACGGGAAAACGAGCAGTACTTC.

The table lists this clone with a few counts. The V and J genes are TRBV29-1 and TRBJ2-5; D is perhaps TRBD1 or TRBD2 (5 bases each). V lost 6 bases and J lost 3, with 26 bases in between. The CDR3 spans 17 residues. Germline CDR1 and CDR2: SQVTM and ANQGSEA. Written as DNA, the CDR3 is TGCAGCGTCGACGACAGCTTGGGGCGGGCTGGGAAAGAGACCCAGTACTTC. Translating gives CSVDDSLGRAGKETQYF.

This clone was recorded at least ten times. The CDR3 spells CASSRGDSTDTQYF. CDR3 sequence (DNA): TGCGCCAGCAGCCGAGGGGACAGCACAGATACGCAGTATTTT. The chain combines TRBV5-1 with TRBJ2-3; perhaps D is TRBD1 or TRBD2 (5 bases each). Germline V gives CDR1 SGHRS, CDR2 YFSETQ. Trimming took off 4 bases at V and 0 bases at J, with 9 bases between the two ends. The CDR3 is 14 amino acids. The whole variable domain, remainder taken from reference TRBV5-1 and TRBJ2-3, is KAGVTQTPRYLIKTRGQQVTLSCSPISGHRSVSWYQQTPGQGLQFLFEYFSETQRNKGNFPGRFSGRQFSNSRSEMNVSTLELGDSALYLCASSRGDSTDTQYFGPGTRLTVL.

This chain uses TRBV5-6 with TRBJ1-6; D not resolved. Germline assignment: CDR1 SGHDT and CDR2 YYEEEE. Trimming stripped 1 base from V and 4 bases from J, with 6 bases between. The CDR3 runs 14 residues. Written as DNA, the CDR3 is TGTGCCAGCAGCTTGAGGGTTTATAATTCACCCCTCCACTTT. This gives the protein CASSLRVYNSPLHF.

This clone has just one count. This chain uses TRBV2 with TRBJ2-1; 9 bases match TRBD2. Germline CDR1 is SNHLY and CDR2 is FYNNEI. The CDR3 is 14 amino acids. V was clipped by 10 bases and J by 5 bases; unmatched bases: 9. In nucleotides, the CDR3 is TGTGCCATCGCGCGGGGGGGAATCAACAATGAGCAGTTCTTC. Encoded protein: CAIARGGINNEQFF.

The chain has TRBV6-1 and TRBJ2-5; TRBD1 agrees at 10 bases. Germline V gene lookup returns CDR1 MNHNS and CDR2 SASEGT. The CDR3 is 15 residues long. With 6 bases clipped from V and 5 bases from J, the junction kept 9 bases outside the gene matches. CDR3 sequence reads: CASSADRGSVETQYF. The CDR3 nucleotides are TGTGCCAGCAGCGCGGACAGGGGGAGTGTCGAGACCCAGTACTTC.

The chain uses TRBV5-4 and TRBJ2-1; D gene ambiguous. The V gene lost 0 bases and the J gene lost 0 bases, with 10 bases spanning the gap. Germline CDR1 and CDR2: SGHNT and YYREEE (reference sequence). This CDR3 has 16 residues. CDR3: CASSLEGAVSYNEQFF. In DNA, the CDR3 is TGTGCCAGCAGCTTGGAGGGTGCTGTCTCCTACAATGAGCAGTTCTTC.

The sample holds many counts of this clone. This chain connects TRBV30 to TRBJ1-1; no clear D gene. Trimming removed 1 base from V and 6 bases from J, with 18 bases in between. Germline-derived CDR1 and CDR2 are GTSNPN and SVGIG (reference sequence). This CDR3 is 15 amino acids long. The CDR3 here is CAWSETTYQMAEAFF. CDR3 nucleotides: TGTGCCTGGAGTGAAACTACTTATCAGATGGCTGAAGCTTTCTTT.

This clone has more than one count but fewer than ten. This rearrangement joins TRBV2 to TRBJ2-1; TRBD2 matches at 7 bases. In germline, CDR1 is SNHLY, CDR2 FYNNEI. The CDR3 has 14 amino acids. The junction had 5 bases not matched to a gene; V was cut back by 7 bases and J by 2 bases. In DNA, the CDR3 is TGTGCCAGCAAAGGACTAGTCCCCTACAATGAGCAGTTCTTC. Amino acids: CASKGLVPYNEQFF.